Shown below are 3 T cell receptor beta chains from a single sample sequenced in a study of CD4 T cells in relation to SARS-CoV-2 and coronaviruses. For these TCRs, the target antigens are not known. Method: immunoSEQ multiplex PCR; TCRdb's copy keeps in-frame clones and lacks some. The table has about 29,000 clones, 60% to 85% seen once. The unexposed donors gave CD4+ T cells in 2011-2018, prior to COVID-19. Isolation of CD4+ T cells took place after roughly nine days in culture. Sequences were obtained from CD4+ T cells from PBMCs, cultured in vitro. The source of these receptors is a human donor in good health.

The gene calls are TRBV6-6 and TRBJ1-2, with TRBD1 matching over 7 bases. The CDR3 loop spans 13 amino acids. With V trimmed by 4 bases and J by 6 bases, 5 bases remained unmatched. Germline CDR1 reads MNHNY; CDR2 reads SVGAGI (reference sequence). Here the CDR3 reads CASSFRGIDGYTF. The DNA of the CDR3 is TGTGCCAGCAGTTTCAGGGGGATAGATGGCTACACCTTC.

The chain recombines TRBV9 with TRBJ2-5; 9 nucleotides line up with TRBD1. The CDR3 extends over 16 amino acids. V lost 4 bases and J lost 3; bases outside the gene matches: 10. CDR1 is SGDLS and CDR2 is YYNGEE in the germline V gene. In DNA, the CDR3 is TGTGCCAGCAGCACCCGGGGACAGGGAAGTGAAGAGACCCAGTACTTC. Its translation is CASSTRGQGSEETQYF.

This clone was picked up a small number of times. The chain joins TRBV19 to TRBJ1-4; 9 positions agree with TRBD1. Germline CDR1 reads LNHDA; CDR2 reads SQIVND (reference sequence). V was pared by 5 bases and J by 6 bases, with 7 bases of the junction left unmatched. The CDR3 sequence is 15 residues long. The CDR3 region has the DNA TGTGCCAGTAGTCCTGGGACAGGGAGGCATGAAAAACTGTTTTTT. As protein: CASSPGTGRHEKLFF.